The sequence of this TCR beta chain was determined in a study of OX40 agonist ivuxolimab in advanced cancers. Study at large: Patients received ivuxolimab, an intravenous treatment, every 2 weeks at 0.01 to 10 mg/kg. Patients in dose escalation had liver, melanoma, kidney or head and neck cancers. Three dose-escalation patients had partial responses: one with hepatocellular carcinoma and two with cutaneous melanoma.

Patients with a history of autoimmune disease or on systemic immunosuppression were excluded. Here immunoSEQ multiplex PCR was the method, and the copy in TCRdb shows in-frame clones only, minus some. The repertoire includes 55,000 to 75,000 clones, approximately 86% of them detected once, and about 1% sits in the top ten. CDR1 is MDHEN, CDR2 SYDVKM, per germline. The CDR3 is 19 residues long. V shed 4 bases and J shed 3 bases, with 24 bases lying between them. The sample was CD4+ or CD8+ T cells sorted from blood, taken in a trial of the OX40 agonist ivuxolimab. The sequence came from an adult with an advanced solid tumor such as melanoma, head and neck, liver or kidney cancer. V usage is TRBV28 and J usage is TRBJ2-2; perhaps TRBD2 as D (7 bases). The CDR3 DNA is TGTGCCAGCAGTTCGTGGGGGGGGGCTAGCAGCCATTACACCGGGGAGCTGTTTTTT. Translated, it gives CASSSWGGASSHYTGELFF.